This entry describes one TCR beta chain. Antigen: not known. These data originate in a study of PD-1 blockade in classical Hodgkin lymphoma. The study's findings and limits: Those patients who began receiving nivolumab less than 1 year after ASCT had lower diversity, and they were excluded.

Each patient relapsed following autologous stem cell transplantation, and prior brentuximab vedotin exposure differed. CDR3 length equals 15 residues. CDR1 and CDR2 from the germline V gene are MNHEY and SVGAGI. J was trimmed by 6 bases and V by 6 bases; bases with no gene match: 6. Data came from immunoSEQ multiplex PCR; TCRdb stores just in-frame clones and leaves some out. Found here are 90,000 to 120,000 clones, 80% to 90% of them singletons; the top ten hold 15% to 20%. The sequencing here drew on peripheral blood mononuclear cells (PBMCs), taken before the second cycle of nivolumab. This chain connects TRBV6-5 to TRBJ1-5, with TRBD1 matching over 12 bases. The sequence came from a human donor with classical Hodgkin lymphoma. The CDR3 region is CASSRDRGPSQPQHF. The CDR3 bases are TGTGCCAGCAGCAGGGACAGGGGGCCCTCTCAGCCCCAGCATTTT.